Below, 32 T cell receptor beta chains from the same sample are listed, as sequenced in a study of T cell responses to AZD1222 COVID-19 vaccine. Using immunoSEQ multiplex PCR, the repertoire was profiled, and TCRdb retains in-frame clones only, with some absent. The sample has 100,000 to 150,000 clones, around 91% seen once. The input for sequencing was peripheral blood, taken on day 0 of MenACWY control vaccination. The origin of the receptors is an adult in good health.

This clone was observed a few times. The chain uses TRBV24-1 and TRBJ2-5; D gene unclear. CDR1 and CDR2 from the germline V gene are KGHDR and SFDVKD. The ends were cut back, 0 bases at V and 6 bases at J, with 10 bases in the middle. CDR3 length equals 14 residues. The CDR3 loop is CATSDLTVPQTQYF. As DNA, the CDR3 is TGTGCCACCAGTGATTTGACCGTCCCCCAGACCCAGTACTTC.

The V gene is TRBV29-1, the J gene TRBJ2-3, with D unclear. Germline V gives CDR1 SQVTM, CDR2 ANQGSEA. The CDR3 is made up of 12 amino acids. Between the trimmed V and J ends, which lost 3 bases and 1 base, there was a span of 5 bases. The CDR3: CSVEAGTDTQYF. The DNA for the CDR3 is TGCAGCGTTGAGGCAGGCACAGATACGCAGTATTTT.

The gene calls are TRBV14 and TRBJ2-2; D gene unclear. This CDR3 spans 19 amino acids. CDR1 and CDR2 from the germline V gene are SGHDN and FVKESK. Between the trimmed V and J ends, which lost 2 bases and 0 bases, there was a span of 19 bases. CDR3 sequence (DNA): TGTGCCAGCAGCCAAAGAATGTCGGCCAGTCTCGCGAACACCGGGGAGCTGTTTTTT. Its protein product is CASSQRMSASLANTGELFF.

The chain employs TRBV7-9 and TRBJ1-5, with 7 bases lining up with TRBD1. The V segment lost 5 bases and the J segment 4 bases; nucleotides outside the gene matches: 8. The CDR3 covers 15 residues. The germline gives CDR1 SEHNR, CDR2 FQNEAQ (reference sequence). CDR3 DNA sequence: TGTGCCAGCAGCCCCGGGACAGACAGGAATCAGCCCCAGCATTTT. This gives the protein CASSPGTDRNQPQHF.

The chain joins TRBV7-6 to TRBJ2-7, with TRBD1 identical over 11 bases. The CDR3 runs to 12 residues. V was clipped by 4 bases and J by 9 bases; unmatched bases: 2. The germline V gene encodes CDR1 SGHVS and CDR2 FNYEAQ. The CDR3 nucleotides are TGTGCCAGCAGCTACGGGACAGGGGGGCAGTACGTC. Translating it yields CASSYGTGGQYV.

This clone was seen once. The chain employs TRBV28 and TRBJ1-2, with no clear D. Trimming pared 5 bases from V and 2 bases from J, leaving 9 bases between. The V gene's germline CDR1 is MDHEN and CDR2 SYDVKM. The CDR3 loop spans 13 amino acids. CDR3 nucleotide sequence: TGTGCCAGCAGTCCCACAGCGAACTATGGCTACACCTTC. Protein: CASSPTANYGYTF.

The V gene is TRBV20-1, the J gene TRBJ2-1; D unresolved. CDR1 DFQATT and CDR2 SNEGSKA come from the germline V gene (reference sequence). The CDR3 is 11 amino acids. Trimming took off 5 bases at V and 9 bases at J, with 11 bases between the two ends. CDR3 in DNA: TGCAGTGCTGAGCCATTGGGTGAGCAGTTCTTC. As protein: CSAEPLGEQFF.

The chain is built from TRBV5-6 and TRBJ1-1, with 8 bases identical to TRBD1. This CDR3 comprises 14 residues. V was clipped by 5 bases and J by 7 bases; unmatched bases: 10. Per germline, CDR1 SGHDT and CDR2 YYEEEE. The CDR3 here is CASRYTGGQSEAFF. The CDR3 DNA reads TGTGCCAGCAGGTACACAGGGGGACAAAGTGAAGCTTTCTTT.

The genes are TRBV9 and TRBJ2-3; tentatively, D is TRBD1 (6 bases). The germline V gene has CDR1 SGDLS and CDR2 YYNGEE. The CDR3 covers 15 residues. Trimming removed 0 bases from V and 3 bases from J, with 11 bases in between. The CDR3 DNA follows: TGTGCCAGCAGCGTAGGCAGGGGCGGAACAGATACGCAGTATTTT. Protein product: CASSVGRGGTDTQYF. The whole variable domain, filled in from reference TRBV9 and TRBJ2-3, reads DSGVTQTPKHLITATGQRVTLRCSPRSGDLSVYWYQQSLDQGLQFLIQYYNGEERAKGNILERFSAQQFPDLHSELNLSSLELGDSALYFCASSVGRGGTDTQYFGPGTRLTVL.

The chain combines TRBV28 with TRBJ1-5; D remains ambiguous. Trimming removed 4 bases at V and 9 bases at J, with 10 bases between. The CDR3 is 12 amino acids. From germline, CDR1 is MDHEN and CDR2 SYDVKM. In DNA form, the CDR3 reads TGTGCCAGCAGTTCCCAACCGATGCCCCAGCATTTT. It encodes CASSSQPMPQHF.

The chain is built from TRBV5-1 and TRBJ2-7, with a tentative D call TRBD2 (6 bases). Germline CDR1 SGHRS, CDR2 YFSETQ. V lost 0 bases, J lost 3 bases, and 10 bases lay in between. This CDR3 spans 14 amino acids. CDR3 in amino acids: CASSLVGGGYEQYF. In DNA form, the CDR3 reads TGCGCCAGCAGCTTGGTGGGGGGAGGCTACGAGCAGTACTTC.

The V and J genes are TRBV18 and TRBJ2-3; D gene uncertain. With 2 bases removed from V and 3 bases from J, the gap between germline ends came to 12 bases. This CDR3 region has 15 residues. Germline V gene lookup returns CDR1 KGHSH and CDR2 LQKENI. CDR3 region: CASSPKRLETDTQYF. CDR3 bases: TGTGCCAGCTCACCAAAAAGGCTAGAAACAGATACGCAGTATTTT.

This chain joins TRBV6-5 and TRBJ2-1; D gene ambiguous. CDR3 size: 13 residues. Trimming stripped 11 bases from V and 2 bases from J, with 13 bases between. Germline CDR1 reads MNHEY; CDR2 reads SVGAGI. In DNA, the CDR3 is TGTGCCGCCCAGGCCCCCCCCTACAATGAGCAGTTCTTC. This codes for CAAQAPPYNEQFF.

The chain is built from TRBV7-7 and TRBJ2-5, with D uncertain. The CDR3 totals 13 residues. The germline V gene encodes CDR1 SSHAT and CDR2 FNYEAQ (reference sequence). V lost 5 bases and J lost 3, with 10 bases in between. CDR3 DNA: TGTGCCAGCAGCCAAGGGCCTAAAGAGACCCAGTACTTC. Translated, it gives CASSQGPKETQYF.

In its sample, this clone was seen once. The chain couples TRBV11-2 to TRBJ1-3; D remains unclear. This CDR3 contains 14 residues. Deletions cut 0 bases from V and 4 bases from J, with 7 bases between. In germline, CDR1 is SGHAT, CDR2 FQNNGV. CDR3 nucleotides: TGTGCCAGCAGCTTAGATCTCGCAGGAAACACCATATATTTT. It specifies CASSLDLAGNTIYF.

V and J are TRBV6-1 and TRBJ1-5; a possible D gene is TRBD1 (6 bases). V was clipped by 3 bases and J by 7 bases, with 10 bases between them. Per the germline V gene, CDR1 is MNHNS and CDR2 is SASEGT. CDR3 length equals 13 residues. The CDR3 region has the DNA TGTGCCAGCAGTGACAGGGGTGAGCAGCCCCAGCATTTT. This translates into CASSDRGEQPQHF.

The genes are TRBV10-2 and TRBJ2-3, with 10 bases matching TRBD2. Germline CDR1 is WSHSY and CDR2 is SAAADI. V shed 5 bases and J 1 base; nucleotides not matched to a gene: 9. CDR3 size: 17 residues. CDR3 nucleotides: TGCGCCAGCAGTTACGGGACTAGCGTTTTTGGCACAGATACGCAGTATTTT. It is translated as CASSYGTSVFGTDTQYF.

This chain uses TRBV19 with TRBJ2-2, with a weak D call TRBD1 (5 bases). The germline V gene has CDR1 LNHDA and CDR2 SQIVND (reference sequence). V shed 2 bases and J shed 0 bases, with 10 bases lying between them. This CDR3 is built from 16 residues. CDR3 sequence (DNA): TGTGCCAGTAGTATACTAGGGGCCCCGAACACCGGGGAGCTGTTTTTT. This translates into CASSILGAPNTGELFF.

This sequence joins TRBV15 and TRBJ2-7; maybe TRBD2 (5 bases). This CDR3 has 15 residues. CDR1 is LNHNV, CDR2 YYDKDF, per germline (reference sequence). Trimming stripped 1 base from V and 0 bases from J, with 10 bases between. CDR3 in amino acids: CATSRAFGSSYEQYF. The CDR3 DNA reads TGTGCCACCAGCAGAGCTTTTGGGAGCTCCTACGAGCAGTACTTC.

The V call is TRBV7-8, the J call TRBJ2-1; 10 nucleotides match TRBD2. The V gene's germline CDR1 is SGHVS and CDR2 FQNEAQ. This CDR3 has 15 amino acids. The V gene end was trimmed by 5 bases and the J gene end by 9 bases; junction bases not matched to a gene: 10. CDR3 loop: CASSPAGGPGPEQFF. CDR3 bases: TGTGCCAGCAGCCCAGCGGGGGGGCCCGGTCCTGAGCAGTTCTTC.

The table lists this clone with a count of one. This chain connects TRBV28 to TRBJ1-4, with 10 bases aligning to TRBD1. This CDR3 contains 14 residues. From germline, CDR1 is MDHEN and CDR2 SYDVKM. Trimming removed 6 bases from V and 5 bases from J; junction bases left unmatched: 3. The CDR3 DNA sequence: TGTGCCAGCAGACCGGGACAGGGGAATGAAAAACTGTTTTTT. Amino acids: CASRPGQGNEKLFF.

The CDR3 nucleotides are TGTGCCAGCAGTGACAGGAACTACGAGCAGTACGTC. This gives the protein CASSDRNYEQYV. This chain uses TRBV6-4 with TRBJ2-7; no reliable D call. Germline lookup yields CDR1 MRHNA and CDR2 SNTAGT. V lost 2 bases and J lost 3, with 5 bases in between. This CDR3 contains 12 residues.

Points on this clone: At the DNA level, this CDR3 is encoded by other sequences in the same sample as well. The genes are TRBV7-2 and TRBJ2-3; D is unclear. V shed 4 bases and J shed 2 bases, with 1 base lying between them. The germline V gene has CDR1 SGHTA and CDR2 FQGNSA. This CDR3 comprises 11 residues. The CDR3 DNA follows: TGTGCCAGCAGCTACACAGATACGCAGTATTTT. Residues: CASSYTDTQYF.

This clone was seen once. The chain employs TRBV5-1 and TRBJ1-6, with 7 positions matching TRBD1. The CDR3 runs to 14 residues. Germline V gives CDR1 SGHRS, CDR2 YFSETQ. Trimming removed 0 bases from V and 10 bases from J; junction bases left unmatched: 4. The CDR3 sequence: CASSLEQGSSPLHF. In DNA, the CDR3 is TGCGCCAGCAGCTTGGAACAGGGGAGCTCACCCCTCCACTTT.

J is TRBJ1-1 and V is TRBV6-5; D ambiguous. CDR1 and CDR2 (germline): MNHEY, SVGAGI. CDR3 length: 13 residues. Trimming took off 7 bases at V and 1 base at J, with 10 bases between the two ends. The CDR3 nucleotides are TGTGCCAGCACTAGAGCGGGGAACACTGAAGCTTTCTTT. This gives the protein CASTRAGNTEAFF.

The CDR3, as DNA: TGTGCCAGCAGCTTAGGATATGCCCCTAACTATGGCTACACCTTC. It yields the protein CASSLGYAPNYGYTF. The chain couples TRBV7-9 to TRBJ1-2; D is uncertain. Germline loops: CDR1 SEHNR, CDR2 FQNEAQ (reference sequence). Trimming took 1 base from V and 0 from J, leaving 9 bases between them. This CDR3 region has 15 residues.

This rearrangement joins TRBV7-9 to TRBJ2-5; D perhaps matches TRBD1 (6 bases). Germline CDR1 SEHNR, CDR2 FQNEAQ (reference sequence). Trimming took off 3 bases at V and 5 bases at J, with 10 bases between the two ends. The CDR3 is made up of 13 amino acids. CDR3 loop: CASSFYDRETQYF. The CDR3 nucleotides read TGTGCCAGCAGCTTTTACGACAGGGAGACCCAGTACTTC.

This sequence joins TRBV4-1 and TRBJ2-1, with 11 positions matching TRBD2. This CDR3 has 15 amino acids. J gave up 9 bases and V 1 base, and 5 bases lay outside the gene matches. Germline V gives CDR1 MGHRA, CDR2 YSYEKL. CDR3 sequence: CASSQVSGGAPEQFF. CDR3 bases: TGCGCCAGCAGCCAAGTTAGCGGGGGGGCCCCTGAGCAGTTCTTC.

The chain employs TRBV27 and TRBJ2-7, with TRBD2 as a possible D gene (5 bases). The V end lost 0 bases, the J end lost 7 bases, and 10 bases lay between the germline ends. CDR3 size: 13 residues. Germline CDR1 is MNHEY and CDR2 is SMNVEV (reference sequence). CDR3 sequence (DNA): TGTGCCAGCAGTTTATCGCACGGGGTGGAGCAGTACTTC. Residues: CASSLSHGVEQYF.

The chain is built from TRBV2 and TRBJ1-1, with D perhaps TRBD1 (6 bases). CDR1 SNHLY and CDR2 FYNNEI come from the germline V gene. With 4 bases removed from V and 6 bases from J, the gap between germline ends came to 15 bases. This CDR3 is 14 amino acids long. CDR3 coding DNA: TGTGCCAGCAGTGGGATGGGGGCGCGGGCTGAAGCTTTCTTT. Its protein product is CASSGMGARAEAFF.

The chain employs TRBV5-1 and TRBJ2-3, with TRBD2 as a possible D gene (5 bases). Trimming left V 4 bases short and J 2 bases short, with 11 bases between. CDR1 and CDR2 from the germline V gene are SGHRS and YFSETQ. The CDR3 sequence is 14 residues long. CDR3 amino acids: CASSGGRVTDTQYF. CDR3 coding DNA: TGCGCCAGCAGCGGCGGGCGGGTCACAGATACGCAGTATTTT.

The J gene is TRBJ2-1, the V gene TRBV7-8; D is unresolved. This CDR3 is built from 17 residues. Germline V gene sequence: CDR1 SGHVS, CDR2 FQNEAQ. V was pared by 1 base and J by 3 bases, with 16 bases between. The CDR3 sequence is CASSLGSVATRYNEQFF. Written as DNA, the CDR3 is TGTGCCAGCAGCTTAGGTTCGGTAGCCACCCGCTACAATGAGCAGTTCTTC.